This T cell receptor (beta chain) was obtained from a study of blood T cell repertoires in COVID-19. The wider study: Donors in the United States, Italy and Spain gave samples during acute or convalescent COVID-19. Sample material is recorded as cDNA or gDNA derived from T cells, B-cell-depleted T cells, or PBMCs.

This CDR3 is 14 amino acids long. Looked up from germline, CDR1 is MNHEY and CDR2 is SVGAGI. V lost 5 bases, J lost 1 base, and 11 bases lay in between. Patients at the Seattle site were enrolled during active infection and followed longitudinally. Original analysis: Estimation of nucleated cell counts was performed using reference gene primer amplification. Data came from immunoSEQ multiplex PCR; TCRdb stores just in-frame clones and leaves some out. Clonal size and the V and J genes are those of that table, whereas D and trimming came from the DNA. The sample yields roughly 77,000 clones, about four fifths seen once. This clone has a handful of counts.

The gene calls are TRBV6-5 and TRBJ1-1, with TRBD1 as a possible D gene (5 bases). The material sequenced was peripheral blood. This TCR derives from a man in his fifties or sixties with COVID-19, enrolled during active disease. As DNA, the CDR3 is TGTGCCAGCAGTACAGGATGGGGGAACACTGAAGCTTTCTTT. Translating gives CASSTGWGNTEAFF.